This paragraph covers one TCR beta chain sequence. Its matching antigen is unknown. The data derive from a study of shared clonotypes between healthy human individuals. At the level of the study: Donors had three CD4 naive, three CD4 memory, two CD8 naive and one CD8 memory plate apiece.

Negatively enriched CD4+ T cells were divided by CD45RA into naive and memory. Study-wide findings and caveats: The study generally estimated greater richness for naive than memory subsets.

Each PCR replicate from the sorted subsets contained approximately 0.2 ug DNA, which is about 31,000 T cell genomes. TCRdb's table, derived via immunoSEQ multiplex PCR, lists solely in-frame clones and lacks some. Of 2 million to 2.5 million clones in the sample, 80% to 95% were seen once. CDR3 length: 13 amino acids. Trimming shortened V by 3 bases and J by 8 bases, and 14 bases separated the two germline ends. CDR1 and CDR2 (germline): SQVTM, ANQGSEA. The V gene is TRBV29-1, the J gene TRBJ2-1; D is unclear. The TCR was taken from a young man in good health. Some clones in this sample may be carry-over from other donors' samples. The sample taken for sequencing was naive CD4+ T cells from PBMCs. Stated subset: CD45RA+ positively selected. In nucleotides, the CDR3 is TGCAGCGTTGAGGGCCCGCAAACCGATGAGCAGTTCTTC. Translating it yields CSVEGPQTDEQFF.